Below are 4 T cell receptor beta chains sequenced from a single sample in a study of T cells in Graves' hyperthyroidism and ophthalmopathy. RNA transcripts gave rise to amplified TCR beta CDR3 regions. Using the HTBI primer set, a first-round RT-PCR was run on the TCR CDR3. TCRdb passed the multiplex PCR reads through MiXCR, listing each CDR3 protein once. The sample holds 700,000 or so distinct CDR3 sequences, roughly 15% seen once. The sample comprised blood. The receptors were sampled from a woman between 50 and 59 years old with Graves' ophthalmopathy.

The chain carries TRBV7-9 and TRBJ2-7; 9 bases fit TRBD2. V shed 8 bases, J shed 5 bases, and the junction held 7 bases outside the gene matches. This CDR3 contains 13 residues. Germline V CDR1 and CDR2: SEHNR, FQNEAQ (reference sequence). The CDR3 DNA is TGTGCCAGCGGGGCTAGCGGGACCAACGAGCAGTACTTC. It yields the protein CASGASGTNEQYF.

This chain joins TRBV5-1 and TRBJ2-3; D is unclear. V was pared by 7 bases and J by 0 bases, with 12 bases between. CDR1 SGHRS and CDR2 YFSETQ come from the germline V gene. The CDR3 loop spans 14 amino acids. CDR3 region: CASGTASSTDTQYF. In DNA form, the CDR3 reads TGCGCCAGCGGCACAGCGTCTAGCACAGATACGCAGTATTTT.

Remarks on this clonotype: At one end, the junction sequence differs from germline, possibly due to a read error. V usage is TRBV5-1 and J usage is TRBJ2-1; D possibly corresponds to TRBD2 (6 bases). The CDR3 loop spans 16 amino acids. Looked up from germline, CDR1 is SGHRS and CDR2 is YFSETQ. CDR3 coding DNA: TGCGCCAGCAGCTTGGGGCGGGATAGCTCCTACAGTGAGCAGTTCTTC. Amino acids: CASSLGRDSSYSEQFF.

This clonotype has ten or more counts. In DNA form, the CDR3 reads TGTGCCAGCAGCGTAGGACCGTCAGGAGGCACAGATACGCAGTATTTT. It translates to CASSVGPSGGTDTQYF. The chain links TRBV9 to TRBJ2-3; no clear D. This CDR3 is 16 amino acids long. CDR1 and CDR2 from the germline V gene are SGDLS and YYNGEE. V lost 0 bases, J lost 1 base, and 12 bases lay in between.